These 16 T cell receptor beta chains originate from one sample sequenced in a study of control samples from healthy donors and cancer patients. This table comes from immunoSEQ multiplex PCR, and its TCRdb copy is limited to in-frame clones, with some not included. The sample yields over 100,000 clones, more than 70% seen once. Specimen: blood. These TCRs come from a man aged 35-49 years in good health.

The chain uses TRBV14 and TRBJ2-3, with D unclear. V shed 0 bases and J shed 5 bases, with 12 bases lying between them. The CDR3 is made up of 15 amino acids. Germline V gene lookup returns CDR1 SGHDN and CDR2 FVKESK. CDR3 in amino acids: CASSQERSLVDTQYF. The CDR3 coding sequence is TGTGCCAGCAGCCAAGAAAGAAGTCTAGTAGATACGCAGTATTTT.

The V and J genes are TRBV6-1 and TRBJ1-2; unclear D gene. The CDR3 has 13 residues. V lost 3 bases to trimming and J lost 8 bases, with 13 bases between them. Germline lookup yields CDR1 MNHNS and CDR2 SASEGT. The CDR3 region is CASSELLSWGYTF. In nucleotides, the CDR3 is TGTGCCAGCAGTGAGTTGCTGTCCTGGGGCTACACCTTC.

This chain uses TRBV24-1 with TRBJ2-1; 8 bases are shared with TRBD1. The CDR3 contains 15 residues. The junction had 15 bases not matched to a gene; V was cut back by 10 bases and J by 8 bases. Germline V gene lookup returns CDR1 KGHDR and CDR2 SFDVKD. This chain's CDR3 is CATGQAKGSNHEQFF. CDR3 sequence (DNA): TGTGCCACGGGACAGGCAAAGGGATCCAACCATGAGCAGTTCTTC.

The chain uses TRBV7-8 and TRBJ2-1, with D unclear. Germline V gives CDR1 SGHVS, CDR2 FQNEAQ. Trimming cost V 4 bases and J 5 bases, with 9 bases left between them. The CDR3 length is 13 residues. The CDR3 is CASSSPKNNEQFF. The CDR3 nucleotides read TGTGCCAGCAGCTCGCCAAAAAACAATGAGCAGTTCTTC.

This chain connects TRBV30 to TRBJ1-1, with D perhaps matching TRBD1 (5 bases). Trimming took off 4 bases at V and 1 base at J, with 19 bases between the two ends. Looked up from germline, CDR1 is GTSNPN and CDR2 is SVGIG (reference sequence). The CDR3 sequence is 16 residues long. CDR3 protein: CAWIPMFPGTNTEAFF. In DNA, the CDR3 is TGTGCCTGGATTCCAATGTTCCCCGGGACGAACACTGAAGCTTTCTTT.

This clone was seen more than once but under ten times. Other DNA sequences in the sample encode the same CDR3. The chain joins TRBV27 to TRBJ1-3, with D possibly matching TRBD1 (5 bases). CDR1 and CDR2 (germline): MNHEY, SMNVEV (reference sequence). The CDR3 contains 15 residues. The ends were cut back, 3 bases at V and 2 bases at J, with 11 bases in the middle. The CDR3 nucleotides are TGTGCCAGCAGTTTTAGGGGAGGGGCTGGAAACACCATATATTTT. This gives the protein CASSFRGGAGNTIYF.

This chain links TRBV6-4 with TRBJ1-2; D not certain. The CDR3 totals 12 residues. Trimming left V 2 bases short and J 7 bases short, with 8 bases between. In germline, CDR1 is MRHNA, CDR2 SNTAGT. CDR3 DNA sequence: TGTGCCAGCAGTGACGGAGGGTCTGGCTACACCTTC. Protein: CASSDGGSGYTF.

The J gene is TRBJ1-3, the V gene TRBV14; TRBD1 matches 8 bases. There are 14 residues in the CDR3. V shed 5 bases, J shed 4 bases, and the junction held 4 bases outside the gene matches. Germline V gene lookup returns CDR1 SGHDN and CDR2 FVKESK. Here the CDR3 reads CASSYRTGGNTIYF. DNA of the CDR3: TGTGCCAGCAGCTATCGGACAGGGGGAAACACCATATATTTT.

This chain joins TRBV30 and TRBJ1-5; D is undetermined. Germline lookup yields CDR1 GTSNPN and CDR2 SVGIG (reference sequence). The CDR3 totals 13 residues. The V end lost 2 bases, the J end lost 6 bases, and 11 bases lay between the germline ends. CDR3 loop: CAWSIRAGQPQHF. The CDR3 DNA sequence: TGTGCCTGGAGTATACGGGCTGGTCAGCCCCAGCATTTT.

The V gene is TRBV2, the J gene TRBJ2-5; D perhaps matches TRBD2 (5 bases). Germline CDR1 is SNHLY and CDR2 is FYNNEI. The CDR3 is 14 residues long. V lost 4 bases and J 5 bases, leaving 14 bases between the germline ends. The DNA of the CDR3 is TGTGCCAGCAGTGCCGGGCTCCGAGGGGAGACCCAGTACTTC. It yields the protein CASSAGLRGETQYF.

This chain joins TRBV11-1 and TRBJ2-5; D is undetermined. CDR1 is SGHAT, CDR2 FQDESV, per germline (reference sequence). The germline V and J ends were trimmed by 5 bases and 2 bases, with 12 bases remaining between them. The CDR3 has 14 residues. The CDR3 DNA sequence: TGTGCCAGCAGCCCGTCGACTGAGCAAGAGACCCAGTACTTC. This gives the protein CASSPSTEQETQYF.

This chain uses TRBV18 with TRBJ2-7; the match to TRBD1 covers 10 bases. V gave up 0 bases and J gave up 3 bases; unmatched junction bases: 5. Per the germline V gene, CDR1 is KGHSH and CDR2 is LQKENI. The CDR3 is made up of 16 amino acids. Here the CDR3 reads CASSPPGTGALYEQYF. The CDR3 DNA is TGTGCCAGCTCACCACCGGGGACAGGGGCACTCTACGAGCAGTACTTC.

The V gene is TRBV28, the J gene TRBJ2-5; possible D gene TRBD2, 6 bases. V lost 5 bases and J lost 5, with 12 bases in between. Germline lookup yields CDR1 MDHEN and CDR2 SYDVKM. The CDR3 loop spans 13 amino acids. Here the CDR3 reads CASSGGVRETQYF. Written as DNA, the CDR3 is TGTGCCAGCAGTGGAGGGGTGAGGGAGACCCAGTACTTC.

The V gene is TRBV11-2, the J gene TRBJ2-1; TRBD2 matches 13 bases. CDR1 and CDR2 (germline): SGHAT, FQNNGV. The V gene end was trimmed by 8 bases and the J gene end by 12 bases; junction bases not matched to a gene: 7. The CDR3 extends over 13 amino acids. The CDR3 coding sequence is TGTGCCAGCGAACTAGCGGGGGGGCGTGCGCAGTTCTTC. Translation gives CASELAGGRAQFF.

The V and J genes are TRBV28 and TRBJ1-4; a weak D match, TRBD1 (5 bases). Between the trimmed V and J ends, which lost 0 bases and 8 bases, there was a span of 10 bases. This CDR3 region has 14 residues. Germline CDR1 and CDR2: MDHEN and SYDVKM. The CDR3 DNA sequence: TGTGCCAGCAGTTTATGGTCAGGGAGGGAAAAACTGTTTTTT. It yields the protein CASSLWSGREKLFF. Drawing the rest from reference TRBV28 and TRBJ1-4, the complete variable domain is DVKVTQSSRYLVKRTGEKVFLECVQDMDHENMFWYRQDPGLGLRLIYFSYDVKMKEKGDIPEGYSVSREKKERFSLILESASTNQTSMYLCASSLWSGREKLFFGSGTQLSVL.

In this sample, this clone turned up a few times. The chain is built from TRBV10-3 and TRBJ1-6, with no clear D. Germline V gene lookup returns CDR1 ENHRY and CDR2 SYGVKD. This CDR3 spans 13 amino acids. Trimming stripped 0 bases from V and 7 bases from J, with 4 bases between. The CDR3 reads CAISESTNSPLHF. The CDR3 bases are TGTGCCATCAGTGAGTCGACAAATTCACCCCTCCACTTT.